This entry concerns a single T cell receptor beta chain. These data belong to a study of control samples from healthy donors and cancer patients. Assay used: immunoSEQ multiplex PCR; TCRdb lists only in-frame clones, some missing. The sample has 150,000 to 200,000 clones, around 92% seen once. From germline, CDR1 is LNHDA and CDR2 SQIVND (reference sequence). The CDR3 is 15 amino acids. V shed 3 bases and J 4 bases; nucleotides not matched to a gene: 6. The TCR originated in a woman under 40 in good health. The chain has TRBV19 and TRBJ1-3, with 7 bases lining up with TRBD1. The source material was blood. The CDR3 bases are TGTGCCAGTAGTATGCAGGGGGTATCCGGAAACACCATATATTTT. It encodes CASSMQGVSGNTIYF.